Below, one T cell receptor (beta chain) is given with its context. In the authors' workflow: Amplification of reference gene primers was used by the study to estimate nucleated cell counts. TCRdb keeps only in-frame clones here, not all; method: immunoSEQ multiplex PCR. V and J calls and clone size follow that table, whereas D and trimming were derived from the DNA. The sample consists of 25,000 to 40,000 clones, roughly 87% of them appearing once. The data derive from a study of blood T cell repertoires in COVID-19. Study-level background: Both acute and convalescent COVID-19 samples were obtained from the United States, Italy and Spain. T cells, B-cell-depleted T cells, or PBMCs supplied cDNA or gDNA.

Material for sequencing was peripheral blood. This receptor was obtained from a man between 65 and 79 years old with active or convalescent COVID-19.

The DNA for the CDR3 is TGTGCCAGCAGTGCAGGACAGTACCCTGAAAAACTGTTTTTT. Protein: CASSAGQYPEKLFF. The V and J genes are TRBV28 and TRBJ1-4, with a tentative D call TRBD1 (6 bases). In germline, CDR1 is MDHEN, CDR2 SYDVKM. V was cut by 5 bases and J by 7 bases, with 14 bases left in between. The CDR3 has 14 amino acids. The variable domain in full, with the rest retrieved from reference TRBV28 and TRBJ1-4, is DVKVTQSSRYLVKRTGEKVFLECVQDMDHENMFWYRQDPGLGLRLIYFSYDVKMKEKGDIPEGYSVSREKKERFSLILESASTNQTSMYLCASSAGQYPEKLFFGSGTQLSVL.